Listed below are T cell receptor beta chains from one sample, sequenced in a study of shared clonotypes between healthy human individuals. The protocol was immunoSEQ multiplex PCR, while the TCRdb copy is restricted to in-frame clones and leaves out a portion. Counted here are about 560,000 clones, around 81% occurring once; the ten biggest clones make up 12%. What was sequenced was PBMCs. Receptor source: a woman between 35 and 50 years old in good health. Some clones in this sample may be carry-over from other donors' samples. Both conserved end residues are part of each CDR3. The D gene is left open where the match is weak. Size values are once, few and many counts, or a class for expanded clones, and some rows have none.

size,D,V,J,DNA,CDR3
many,-,TRBV5-4,TRBJ2-2,TGTGCCAGCAGCTTGGGACAGAACACCGGGGAGCTGTTTTTT,CASSLGQNTGELFF
-,-,TRBV30,TRBJ2-7,TGTGCCTGGAGTCCCGGGGGCGAGGGGTTCTACGAGCAGTACTTC,CAWSPGGEGFYEQYF
-,-,TRBV2,TRBJ2-7,TGTGCCAGCGTGACAGACCGTTTCTACGAGCAGTACTTC,CASVTDRFYEQYF
-,-,TRBV2,TRBJ2-2,TGTGCCAGCAGTGACTTGGGCTTTAACACCGGGGAGCTGTTTTTT,CASSDLGFNTGELFF
-,-,TRBV19,TRBJ2-7,TGTCCAAGGGGTCAAACCTACGAGCAGTACTTC,CPRGQTYEQYF
-,TRBD2,TRBV7-2,TRBJ2-3,TGTGCCAGCAGCCCCGAGCCGGAGCGGGGTGGGGGCACAGATACGCAGTATTTT,CASSPEPERGGGTDTQYF
-,TRBD2,TRBV4-3,TRBJ2-3,TGCGCCAGCAGCCAAGGAAGGACTAGCGGGACTACCACAGATACGCAGTATTTT,CASSQGRTSGTTTDTQYF
-,-,TRBV15,TRBJ1-4,TGTGCCACCAGCAGACCGGACGGAGACAATGAAAAACTGTTTTTT,CATSRPDGDNEKLFF
-,TRBD2,TRBV10-3,TRBJ2-1,TGTGCCATCAGTGGTAGCGGGTCGAGCTCCTACAATGAGCAGTTCTTC,CAISGSGSSSYNEQFF
-,-,TRBV4-1,TRBJ1-3,TGCGCCAGCAGCCAAGGTGCACAGAGCTCTGGAAACACCATATATTTT,CASSQGAQSSGNTIYF
-,-,TRBV7-6,TRBJ2-7,TGTGCCAGCAGCTCCCCCCCCTACGAGCAGTACTTC,CASSSPPYEQYF
few,TRBD1,TRBV5-1,TRBJ2-7,TGCGCCAGCAGCGCGGGGACAGGGCGGACCTACGAGCAGTACTTC,CASSAGTGRTYEQYF
-,TRBD2,TRBV7-8,TRBJ2-4,TGTGCCAGCAGCTTACCTCCGGGACTAATAGCCAAAAACATTCAGTACTTC,CASSLPPGLIAKNIQYF
-,-,TRBV30,TRBJ1-1,TGTGCCTGGGGCGCCGGGGGGTCGACTGAAGCTTTCTTT,CAWGAGGSTEAFF
-,TRBD1,TRBV30,TRBJ1-4,TGTGCCTGGACCGACAGGGGACGGGATGAAAAACTGTTTTTT,CAWTDRGRDEKLFF
-,-,TRBV10-3,TRBJ1-5,TGTGCCATCAGTGGGTTATTTGGGCAGAATCAGCCCCAGCATTTT,CAISGLFGQNQPQHF
-,-,TRBV28,TRBJ1-2,TGTGCCAGCACGGGGGGCGGCGGGAGTGGCTACACCTTC,CASTGGGGSGYTF
-,TRBD2,TRBV6-4,TRBJ2-2,TGTGCCAGCAGTGCCCGAGCGGGGAGGGACACCGGGGAGCTGTTTTTT,CASSARAGRDTGELFF
-,TRBD1,TRBV27,TRBJ2-7,TGTGCCAGCAGTTTAAGGCAGGGGGAGTACGAGCAGTACTTC,CASSLRQGEYEQYF
-,TRBD2,TRBV7-8,TRBJ2-5,TGTGCCAGCAGCATCGGACTAGCGGGAATAGAGACCCAGTACTTC,CASSIGLAGIETQYF
once,-,TRBV2,TRBJ2-5,TGTGCCAGCAGGGCACTAGGTTTAGAGACCCAGTACTTC,CASRALGLETQYF
few,TRBD2,TRBV27,TRBJ2-2,TGTGCCAGCAGCATTTCGGGTCTAGCGGGAACCGGGGAGCTGTTTTTT,CASSISGLAGTGELFF
-,TRBD1,TRBV7-2,TRBJ2-7,TGTGCCAGCAGCTTGTGGGACAGGGGAGCCGAGCAGTACTTC,CASSLWDRGAEQYF
-,-,TRBV2,TRBJ2-7,TGTGCCAGCAGAACTAGTAGTTACGAGCAGTACTTC,CASRTSSYEQYF